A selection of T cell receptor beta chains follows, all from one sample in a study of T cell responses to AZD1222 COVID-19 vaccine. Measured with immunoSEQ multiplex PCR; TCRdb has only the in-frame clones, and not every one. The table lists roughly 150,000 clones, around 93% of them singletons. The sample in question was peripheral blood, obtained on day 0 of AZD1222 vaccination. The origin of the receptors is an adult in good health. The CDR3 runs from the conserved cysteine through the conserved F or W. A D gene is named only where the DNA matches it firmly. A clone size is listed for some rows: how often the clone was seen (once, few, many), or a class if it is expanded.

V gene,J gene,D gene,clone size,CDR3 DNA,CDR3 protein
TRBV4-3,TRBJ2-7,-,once,TGCGCCAGCAGCCTAGGACGGGGATCCCCCTACGAGCAGTACTTC,CASSLGRGSPYEQYF
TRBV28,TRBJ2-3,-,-,TGTGCCAGCAGTTTCAACAGGGACACAGATACGCAGTATTTT,CASSFNRDTDTQYF
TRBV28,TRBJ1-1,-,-,TGTGCCAGCAGTCAAAACTCGTGGGGCAGGATGAACACTGAAGCTTTCTTT,CASSQNSWGRMNTEAFF
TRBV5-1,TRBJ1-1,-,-,TGCGCCAGCAGCTTGTCGGGGGCGCGGAACACTGAAGCTTTCTTT,CASSLSGARNTEAFF
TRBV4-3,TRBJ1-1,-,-,TGCGCCAGCAGCCAAGGACAGGCGGTTGGGAACACTGAAGCTTTCTTT,CASSQGQAVGNTEAFF
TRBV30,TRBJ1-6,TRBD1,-,TGTGCCTGGAGTCCGGGACAGGGGGCTTCTTCACCCCTCCACTTT,CAWSPGQGASSPLHF
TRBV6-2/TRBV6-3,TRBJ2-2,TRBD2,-,TGTGCCAGCAGTTACGGTGCTAGCGGGAACACCGGGGAGCTGTTTTTT,CASSYGASGNTGELFF
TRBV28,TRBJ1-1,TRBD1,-,TGTGCCAGCACCGACGCGACAGGGGACGGCACTGAAGCTTTCTTT,CASTDATGDGTEAFF
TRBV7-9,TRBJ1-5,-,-,TGTGCCAGCAGCTTATGGGACGGACACAATCAGCCCCAGCATTTT,CASSLWDGHNQPQHF
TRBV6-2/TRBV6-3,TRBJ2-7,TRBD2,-,TGTGCCAGCAGCCCCGGGACTAGCGGGGGGCGCATCTACGAGCAGTACTTC,CASSPGTSGGRIYEQYF
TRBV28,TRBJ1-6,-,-,TGTGCCAGCAGTGCCTCGGCGACTCACAATTCACCCCTCCACTTT,CASSASATHNSPLHF
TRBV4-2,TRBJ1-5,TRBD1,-,TGTGCCAGCAGCCAACAGGGGGCCAATCAGCCCCAGCATTTT,CASSQQGANQPQHF
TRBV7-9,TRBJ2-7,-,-,TGTGCCAGCAGCTCCGGGGACAGGCGGGAGTTC,CASSSGDRREF
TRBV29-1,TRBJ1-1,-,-,TGCAGCGTTGAAGAAAGGGGCGGGGGCACTGAAGCTTTCTTT,CSVEERGGGTEAFF
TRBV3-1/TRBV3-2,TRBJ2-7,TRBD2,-,TGTGCCAGCAGCCAAGAATGGGGTAGCGGGGGCTCCTACGAGCAGTACTTC,CASSQEWGSGGSYEQYF
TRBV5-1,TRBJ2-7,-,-,TGCGCCAGCAGCACACACCGGGACAAGCACTACGAGCAGTACTTC,CASSTHRDKHYEQYF
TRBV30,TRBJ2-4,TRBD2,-,TGTGCCTGGAGTGTCGGGGCGGGAGGGACAAACATTCAGTACTTC,CAWSVGAGGTNIQYF
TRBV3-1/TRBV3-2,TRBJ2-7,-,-,TGTGCCAGCAGCCAAGAGCCGGGACTTTCTGTCCCCGAGCAGTACTTC,CASSQEPGLSVPEQYF
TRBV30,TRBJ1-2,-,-,TGTGCCTGGAGTCTGTCCGAGGGCTACACCTTC,CAWSLSEGYTF
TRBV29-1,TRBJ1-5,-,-,TGCAGCGTTGCGCACCGTAGCAATCAGCCCCAGCATTTT,CSVAHRSNQPQHF
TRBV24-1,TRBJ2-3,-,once,TGTGCCACCAGTGGGTCAGGGGCAGATACGCAGTATTTT,CATSGSGADTQYF
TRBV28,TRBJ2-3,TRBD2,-,TGTGCCAGCAGTTTGTACACCCATACAGCGGGAGTAGCAGATACGCAGTATTTT,CASSLYTHTAGVADTQYF
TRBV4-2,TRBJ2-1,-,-,TGTGCCAGCAGCCAAGAGACGGGGAAAACCGAGCAGTTCTTC,CASSQETGKTEQFF
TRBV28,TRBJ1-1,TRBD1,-,TGTGCCAGCAGTTTGCTGACAGGGGGAACTGAAGCTTTCTTT,CASSLLTGGTEAFF
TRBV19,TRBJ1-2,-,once,TGTGCCAGTAGTATGCAGGGCGCTAACTATGGCTACACCTTC,CASSMQGANYGYTF
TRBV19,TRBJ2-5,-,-,TGTGCCAGTATGGAGAGGCCCCTAGAGACCCAGTACTTC,CASMERPLETQYF
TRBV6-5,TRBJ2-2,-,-,TGTGCCAGCAGTTACTCGAAGAGGGTTAACACCGGGGAGCTGTTTTTT,CASSYSKRVNTGELFF
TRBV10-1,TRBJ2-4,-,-,TGCGCCAGCAGTGGCCTAGCCAAAAACATTCAGTACTTC,CASSGLAKNIQYF
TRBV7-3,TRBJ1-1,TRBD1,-,TGTGCCAGCAGCTCGCAGGGGGCGGGGAACACTGAAGCTTTCTTT,CASSSQGAGNTEAFF